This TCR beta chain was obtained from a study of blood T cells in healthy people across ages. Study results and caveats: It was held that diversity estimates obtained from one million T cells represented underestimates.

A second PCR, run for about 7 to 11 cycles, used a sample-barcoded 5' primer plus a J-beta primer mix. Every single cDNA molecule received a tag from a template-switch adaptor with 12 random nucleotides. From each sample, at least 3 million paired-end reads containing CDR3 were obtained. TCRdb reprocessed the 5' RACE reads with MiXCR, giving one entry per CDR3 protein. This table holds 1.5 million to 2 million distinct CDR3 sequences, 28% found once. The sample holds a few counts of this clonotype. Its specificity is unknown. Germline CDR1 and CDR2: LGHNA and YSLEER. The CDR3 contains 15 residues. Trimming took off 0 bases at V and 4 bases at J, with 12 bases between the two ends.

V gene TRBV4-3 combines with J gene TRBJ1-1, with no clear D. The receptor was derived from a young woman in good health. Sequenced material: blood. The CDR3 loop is CASSQESRVTTEAFF. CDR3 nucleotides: TGCGCCAGCAGCCAAGAATCCCGGGTGACCACTGAAGCTTTCTTT.